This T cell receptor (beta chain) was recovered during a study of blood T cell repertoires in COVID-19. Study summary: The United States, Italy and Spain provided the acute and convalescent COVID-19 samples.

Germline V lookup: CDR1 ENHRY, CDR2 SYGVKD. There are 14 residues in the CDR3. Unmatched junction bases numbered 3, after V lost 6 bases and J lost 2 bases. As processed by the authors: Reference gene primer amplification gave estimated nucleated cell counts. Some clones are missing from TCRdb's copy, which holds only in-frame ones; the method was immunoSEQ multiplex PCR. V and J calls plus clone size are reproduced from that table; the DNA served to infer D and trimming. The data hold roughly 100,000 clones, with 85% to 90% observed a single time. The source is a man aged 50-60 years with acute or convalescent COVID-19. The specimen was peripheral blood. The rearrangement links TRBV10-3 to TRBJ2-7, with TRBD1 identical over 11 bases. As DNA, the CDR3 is TGTGCCATCAGGCCGGGACAGGGGGCCTACGAGCAGTACTTC. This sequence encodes CAIRPGQGAYEQYF.